These 9 T cell receptor beta chains came from one sample sequenced in a study of response to subunit inactivated influenza vaccine. TCRdb called the RT-PCR reads again in MiXCR, with one record for every CDR3 protein. The sample carries approximately 290,000 distinct CDR3 sequences, about 20% recorded once. This material consisted of PBMCs from blood, taken about 20 months after vaccination. These receptors all stem from a man aged 45 to 75 who received an inactivated influenza vaccine.

This clonotype appeared a single time. The chain has TRBV12-3 or TRBV12-4 and TRBJ2-3; the match to TRBD2 covers 7 bases. The trim removed 3 bases at V and 3 bases at J, leaving 12 bases unmatched. This CDR3 has 17 residues. CDR3 protein: CASSFPGGRESTDTQYF. CDR3 in DNA: TGTGCCAGCAGTTTCCCGGGTGGGCGGGAGAGTACAGATACGCAGTATTTT.

The chain couples TRBV5-5 to TRBJ2-4; D unresolved. Germline CDR1 SGHKS, CDR2 YYEKEE (reference sequence). The CDR3 has 17 amino acids. V lost 3 bases to trimming and J lost 0 bases, with 16 bases between them. The CDR3 region is CASSSEARPIAKNIQYF. The CDR3 DNA reads as TGTGCCAGCAGCTCCGAGGCCAGGCCAATAGCCAAAAACATTCAGTACTTC.

The chain joins TRBV29-1 to TRBJ1-1; D might be TRBD1 (5 bases). This CDR3 spans 14 amino acids. The germline CDR1 and CDR2 sequences are SQVTM and ANQGSEA. V shed 7 bases and J shed 2 bases, with 17 bases lying between them. DNA of the CDR3: TGCAGCGGGGGGGACCTCTTTGGAAACACTGAAGCTTTCTTT. It translates to CSGGDLFGNTEAFF.

The sample holds a few counts of this clonotype. V and J are TRBV29-1 and TRBJ2-6; D unresolved. Germline CDR1 SQVTM, CDR2 ANQGSEA. Trimming pared 4 bases from V and 0 bases from J, leaving 7 bases between. This CDR3 has 14 amino acids. CDR3 amino acids: CSVGMSSGANVLTF. The CDR3 DNA follows: TGCAGCGTTGGGATGAGCTCTGGGGCCAACGTCCTGACTTTC.

The chain's CDR3 is CASSYAKLNTGELFF. The CDR3 region has the DNA TGTGCCAGCAGTTATGCCAAGTTAAACACCGGGGAGCTGTTTTTT. The rearrangement uses TRBV6-5 and TRBJ2-2, with D uncertain. V lost 3 bases, J lost 2 bases, and 10 bases lay in between. The CDR3 is 15 amino acids. Per germline, CDR1 MNHEY and CDR2 SVGAGI.

The sample holds a few counts of this clonotype. The V and J genes are TRBV28 and TRBJ2-3; 8 bases map to TRBD2. This CDR3 spans 13 amino acids. CDR1 MDHEN and CDR2 SYDVKM come from the germline V gene. V dropped 8 bases and J dropped 5; count of bases not matched to a gene: 6. The CDR3 nucleotides are TGTGCCAGCGTCAAAGCGGGGGTAGATACGCAGTATTTT. This gives the protein CASVKAGVDTQYF.

The CDR3 DNA sequence: TGTGCCACCCGGGACAGGAATAATGAAAAACTGTTTTTT. This sequence encodes CATRDRNNEKLFF. The chain is built from TRBV10-3 and TRBJ1-4, with 8 bases fitting TRBD1. This CDR3 has 13 amino acids. In germline, CDR1 is ENHRY, CDR2 SYGVKD. V was clipped by 10 bases and J by 4 bases; unmatched bases: 5.

This sequence joins TRBV4-3 and TRBJ2-4, with a weak D call TRBD2 (6 bases). Germline CDR1 LGHNA, CDR2 YSLEER. V lost 4 bases to trimming and J lost 0 bases, with 19 bases between them. The CDR3 length is 18 residues. For the CDR3, the DNA is TGCGCCAGCAGCCGAGAATGGAGGCGGGGCGCAGCCAAAAACATTCAGTACTTC. Amino acid sequence: CASSREWRRGAAKNIQYF.

The chain joins TRBV10-3 to TRBJ1-2; D remains ambiguous. CDR3 length: 13 amino acids. The germline V gene has CDR1 ENHRY and CDR2 SYGVKD. Trimming took 8 bases from V and 6 from J, leaving 16 bases between them. CDR3 bases: TGTGCCATCGGAGCTTCCACCTCAAATGGCTACACCTTC. Amino acids: CAIGASTSNGYTF.